The 16 T cell receptor beta chains reported below all come from one sample, sequenced in a study of T cell responses to AZD1222 COVID-19 vaccine. Method: immunoSEQ multiplex PCR; TCRdb's copy keeps in-frame clones and lacks some. Of 75,000 to 90,000 clones in the sample, less than 95% were seen once. The sequencing used peripheral blood, collected 28 days after the second AZD1222 dose. These receptor sequences come from an adult who received the AZD1222 COVID-19 vaccine.

The V and J genes are TRBV6-5 and TRBJ1-2; D uncertain. V lost 5 bases, J lost 4 bases, and 14 bases lay in between. The CDR3 is 14 residues long. Germline V CDR1 and CDR2: MNHEY, SVGAGI. CDR3 nucleotide sequence: TGTGCCAGCAGTCCGGTCGGGCCCCTCTATGGCTACACCTTC. Its translation: CASSPVGPLYGYTF.

The chain employs TRBV24-1 and TRBJ1-2; no reliable D call. The germline V gene has CDR1 KGHDR and CDR2 SFDVKD. The ends were cut back, 4 bases at V and 4 bases at J, with 9 bases in the middle. CDR3 length equals 13 residues. The CDR3 here is CATSDHVPYGYTF. The CDR3 bases are TGTGCCACCAGTGACCACGTACCCTATGGCTACACCTTC.

The genes are TRBV4-2 and TRBJ2-7; D gene unclear. Germline-derived CDR1 and CDR2 are LGHNA and YNFKEQ. The CDR3 extends over 17 amino acids. Trimming took 0 bases from V and 1 from J, leaving 16 bases between them. CDR3 sequence (DNA): TGTGCCAGCAGCCAAGATTACGTAGGGCGACTTTCCTACGAGCAGTACTTC. Translated, it gives CASSQDYVGRLSYEQYF.

The sample holds one count of this clone. The chain employs TRBV3-1 (or the pseudogene TRBV3-2) and TRBJ1-5; D is possibly TRBD1 (5 bases). This CDR3 contains 14 residues. Trimming shortened V by 4 bases and J by 2 bases, and 9 bases separated the two germline ends. The V gene's germline CDR1 is LGHDT and CDR2 YNNKEL (reference sequence). DNA of the CDR3: TGTGCCAGCAGCCCAGGGATCGGCAATCAGCCCCAGCATTTT. It yields the protein CASSPGIGNQPQHF.

The rearrangement joins TRBV9 to TRBJ2-7; D is possibly TRBD1 (5 bases). The V gene's germline CDR1 is SGDLS and CDR2 YYNGEE. V lost 0 bases and J 0 bases, leaving 13 bases between the germline ends. This CDR3 is 16 amino acids long. The CDR3 sequence: CASSVGGGGSSYEQYF. Written as DNA, the CDR3 is TGTGCCAGCAGCGTAGGGGGCGGCGGATCCTCCTACGAGCAGTACTTC.

The gene calls are TRBV19 and TRBJ1-1; no definite D call. Germline CDR1 is LNHDA and CDR2 is SQIVND (reference sequence). The germline V and J ends were trimmed by 5 bases and 4 bases, with 17 bases remaining between them. The CDR3 spans 15 residues. As DNA, the CDR3 is TGTGCCAGTAGTCTCGACACGTGGTTGGGCACTGAAGCTTTCTTT. Translating gives CASSLDTWLGTEAFF.

V usage is TRBV13 and J usage is TRBJ1-1; a possible D gene is TRBD1 (6 bases). CDR1 is PRHDT and CDR2 is FYEKMQ in the germline V gene (reference sequence). V shed 1 base and J shed 9 bases, with 12 bases lying between them. The CDR3 sequence is 13 residues long. CDR3 protein: CASSLEQGHQAFF. As DNA, the CDR3 is TGTGCCAGCAGCTTAGAACAGGGCCATCAAGCTTTCTTT. Combining the CDR3 with reference TRBV13 and TRBJ1-1 gives the whole variable domain AAGVIQSPRHLIKEKRETATLKCYPIPRHDTVYWYQQGPGQDPQFLISFYEKMQSDKGSIPDRFSAQQFSDYHSELNMSSLELGDSALYFCASSLEQGHQAFFGQGTRLTVV.

The rearrangement links TRBV4-1 to TRBJ2-3; 8 bases map to TRBD1. V shed 5 bases, J shed 3 bases, and the junction held 7 bases outside the gene matches. This CDR3 has 15 residues. In germline, CDR1 is MGHRA, CDR2 YSYEKL. The CDR3 is CASSYSRQGTDTQYF. In nucleotides, the CDR3 is TGCGCCAGCAGCTATTCCCGACAGGGGACAGATACGCAGTATTTT.

The chain uses TRBV2 and TRBJ1-2; D is perhaps TRBD1 (5 bases). Germline V gene data show CDR1 as SNHLY and CDR2 as FYNNEI. This CDR3 spans 15 amino acids. The V end lost 0 bases, the J end lost 8 bases, and 16 bases lay between the germline ends. CDR3 sequence: CASSEALPGHRGYTF. CDR3 coding DNA: TGTGCCAGCAGTGAAGCGTTGCCAGGGCATCGCGGCTACACCTTC.

The CDR3 DNA sequence: TGCGCCAGCAGTCTCTCCATTGGCCCCTGGGCTACTGAAGCTTTCTTT. Its protein is CASSLSIGPWATEAFF. The chain employs TRBV5-1 and TRBJ1-1; no clear D gene. There are 16 residues in the CDR3. Germline lookup yields CDR1 SGHRS and CDR2 YFSETQ. Trimming removed 5 bases at V and 5 bases at J, with 22 bases between.

This chain joins TRBV15 and TRBJ2-1, with D possibly called TRBD1 or TRBD2 (5 bases each). CDR1 is LNHNV, CDR2 YYDKDF, per germline (reference sequence). The CDR3 totals 17 residues. V was cut by 1 base and J by 0 bases, with 13 bases left in between. The CDR3: CATSRVSPGSSYNEQFF. The CDR3 DNA reads TGTGCCACCAGCAGAGTGAGCCCAGGGAGCTCCTACAATGAGCAGTTCTTC.

This clone was observed a single time. The J gene is TRBJ1-1, the V gene TRBV28; TRBD1 agrees at 7 bases. With 4 bases clipped from V and 4 bases from J, the junction kept 9 bases outside the gene matches. CDR3 length equals 15 residues. The germline CDR1 and CDR2 sequences are MDHEN and SYDVKM. Here the CDR3 DNA reads TGTGCCAGCAGTTCATTCTCCAGGGGGAGCACTGAAGCTTTCTTT. Amino acids: CASSSFSRGSTEAFF.

The genes are TRBV7-3 and TRBJ1-1, with 7 bases that match TRBD1. The germline V gene encodes CDR1 SGHTA and CDR2 FQGTGA. V lost 1 base to trimming and J lost 5 bases; unmatched junction nucleotides: 7. The CDR3 totals 15 residues. The CDR3 nucleotides are TGTGCCAGCAGCTTAATCCCAGGGGGGGTAACTGAAGCTTTCTTT. The encoded protein is CASSLIPGGVTEAFF.

The chain is built from TRBV15 and TRBJ1-1; D is unclear. Looked up from germline, CDR1 is LNHNV and CDR2 is YYDKDF (reference sequence). The length of the CDR3 is 14 residues. V was cut by 2 bases and J by 3 bases, with 10 bases left in between. The CDR3 region is CATSRRESYTEAFF. CDR3 sequence (DNA): TGTGCCACCAGCAGAAGGGAGTCGTACACTGAAGCTTTCTTT.

This chain joins TRBV19 and TRBJ2-1, with TRBD2 matching over 12 bases. This CDR3 is 15 amino acids long. Germline V gene lookup returns CDR1 LNHDA and CDR2 SQIVND (reference sequence). J was trimmed by 4 bases and V by 6 bases; bases with no gene match: 4. This CDR3 reads CASRTTSGSYNEQFF. As DNA, the CDR3 is TGTGCCAGTAGGACGACTAGCGGGAGTTACAATGAGCAGTTCTTC.

This clone was observed once. The rearrangement joins TRBV6-4 to TRBJ2-7; TRBD2 matches 9 bases. The CDR3 loop spans 16 amino acids. CDR1 is MRHNA and CDR2 is SNTAGT in the germline V gene. The trim removed 6 bases at V and 7 bases at J, leaving 16 bases unmatched. This CDR3 reads CASRNIAGGPLEEQYF. DNA of the CDR3: TGTGCCAGCAGAAACATTGCGGGAGGGCCCCTGGAAGAGCAGTACTTC.